This TCR beta chain was found in a study of cytomegalovirus exposure and HLA in healthy donors. The germline gives CDR1 SEHNR, CDR2 FQNEAQ (reference sequence). The length of the CDR3 is 14 residues. Trimming removed 5 bases from V and 2 bases from J; junction bases left unmatched: 4. The PCR made use of 60 Vbeta and 13 Jbeta primers. The assay was immunoSEQ multiplex PCR, and TCRdb's table has in-frame clones only and misses some. The table records 95,000 to 100,000 clones, around 83% of them present only once. The sequence came from a man aged 25 to 40 in good health and CMV-seronegative. What was sequenced was PBMCs. The V gene is TRBV7-9, the J gene TRBJ2-5; 8 nucleotides match TRBD1. The CDR3 sequence: CASSPRTGQETQYF. CDR3 in DNA: TGTGCCAGCAGCCCGAGGACAGGGCAAGAGACCCAGTACTTC.